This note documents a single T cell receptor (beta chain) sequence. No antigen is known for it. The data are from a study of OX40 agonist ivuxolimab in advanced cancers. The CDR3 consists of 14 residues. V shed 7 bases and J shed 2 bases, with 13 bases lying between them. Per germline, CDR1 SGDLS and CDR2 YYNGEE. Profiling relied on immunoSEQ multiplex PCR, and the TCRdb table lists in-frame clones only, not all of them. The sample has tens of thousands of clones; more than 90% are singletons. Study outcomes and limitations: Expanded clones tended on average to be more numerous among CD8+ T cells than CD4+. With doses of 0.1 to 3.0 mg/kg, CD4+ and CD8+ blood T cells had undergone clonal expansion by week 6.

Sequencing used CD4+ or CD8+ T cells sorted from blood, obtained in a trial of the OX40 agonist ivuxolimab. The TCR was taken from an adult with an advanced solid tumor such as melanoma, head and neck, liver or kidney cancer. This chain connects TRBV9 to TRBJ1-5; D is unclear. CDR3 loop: CASGNALGNQPQHF. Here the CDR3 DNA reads TGTGCCAGCGGTAATGCGCTGGGCAATCAGCCCCAGCATTTT.